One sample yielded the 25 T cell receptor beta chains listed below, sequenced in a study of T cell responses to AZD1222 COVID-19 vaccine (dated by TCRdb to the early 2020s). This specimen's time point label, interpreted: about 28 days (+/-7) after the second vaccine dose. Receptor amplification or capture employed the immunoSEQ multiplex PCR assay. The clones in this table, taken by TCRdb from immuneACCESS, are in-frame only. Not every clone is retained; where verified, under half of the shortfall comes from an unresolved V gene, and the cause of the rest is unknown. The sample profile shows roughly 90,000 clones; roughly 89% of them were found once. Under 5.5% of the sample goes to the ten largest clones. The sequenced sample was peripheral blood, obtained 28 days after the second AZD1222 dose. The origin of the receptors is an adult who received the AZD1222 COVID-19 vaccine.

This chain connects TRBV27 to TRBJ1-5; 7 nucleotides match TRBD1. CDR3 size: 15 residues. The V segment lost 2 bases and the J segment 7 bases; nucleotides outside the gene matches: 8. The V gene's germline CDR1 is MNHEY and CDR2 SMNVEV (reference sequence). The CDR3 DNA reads TGTGCCAGCAGTTTAGGAAGGGGGCTGGGGCAGCCCCAGCATTTT. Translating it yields CASSLGRGLGQPQHF.

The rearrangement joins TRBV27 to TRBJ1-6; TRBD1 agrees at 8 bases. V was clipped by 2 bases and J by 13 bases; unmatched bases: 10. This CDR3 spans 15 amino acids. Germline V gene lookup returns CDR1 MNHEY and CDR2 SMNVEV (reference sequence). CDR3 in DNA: TGTGCCAGCAGTTTAGGGGGACAGGCGCCGCTGCCCCTCCACTTT. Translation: CASSLGGQAPLPLHF.

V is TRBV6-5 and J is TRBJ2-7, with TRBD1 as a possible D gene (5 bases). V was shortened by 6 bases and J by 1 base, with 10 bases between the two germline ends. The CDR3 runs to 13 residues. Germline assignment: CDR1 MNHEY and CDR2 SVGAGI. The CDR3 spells CASRQGVSYEQYV. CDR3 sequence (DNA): TGTGCCAGCAGGCAGGGTGTATCCTACGAGCAGTACGTC.

The DNA for the CDR3 is TGTGCCAGCAGGCTTAATGAAAAACTGTTTTTT. It encodes CASRLNEKLFF. The chain combines TRBV28 with TRBJ1-4; no clear D gene. The CDR3 sequence is 11 residues long. Per germline, CDR1 MDHEN and CDR2 SYDVKM. The V end was cut by 6 bases, the J end by 4 bases, with 3 bases between.

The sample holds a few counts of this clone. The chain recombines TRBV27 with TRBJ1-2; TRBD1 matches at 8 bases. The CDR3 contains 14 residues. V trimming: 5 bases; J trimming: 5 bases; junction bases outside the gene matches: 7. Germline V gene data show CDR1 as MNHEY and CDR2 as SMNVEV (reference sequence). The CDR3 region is CASSPYWTGYGYTF. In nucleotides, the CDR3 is TGTGCCAGCAGTCCATATTGGACAGGGTATGGCTACACCTTC.

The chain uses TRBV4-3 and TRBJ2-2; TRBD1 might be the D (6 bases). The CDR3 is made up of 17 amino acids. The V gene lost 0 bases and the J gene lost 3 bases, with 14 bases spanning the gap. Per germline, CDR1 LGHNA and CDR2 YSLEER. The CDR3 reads CASSQDGGYRDTGELFF. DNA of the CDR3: TGCGCCAGCAGCCAAGATGGTGGTTACAGGGACACCGGGGAGCTGTTTTTT.

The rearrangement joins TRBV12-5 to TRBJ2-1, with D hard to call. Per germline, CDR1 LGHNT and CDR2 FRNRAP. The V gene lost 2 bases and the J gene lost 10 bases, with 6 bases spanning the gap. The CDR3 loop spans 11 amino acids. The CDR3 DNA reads TGTGCTAGTGGTTTGACACGGGAGCAGTTCTTC. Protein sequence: CASGLTREQFF.

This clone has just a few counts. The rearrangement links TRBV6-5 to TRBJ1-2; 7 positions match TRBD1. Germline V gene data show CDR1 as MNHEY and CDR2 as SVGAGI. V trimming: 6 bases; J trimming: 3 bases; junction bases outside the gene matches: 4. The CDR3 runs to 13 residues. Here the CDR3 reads CASRRDRDYGYTF. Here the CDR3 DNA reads TGTGCCAGCAGAAGGGACAGAGACTATGGCTACACCTTC.

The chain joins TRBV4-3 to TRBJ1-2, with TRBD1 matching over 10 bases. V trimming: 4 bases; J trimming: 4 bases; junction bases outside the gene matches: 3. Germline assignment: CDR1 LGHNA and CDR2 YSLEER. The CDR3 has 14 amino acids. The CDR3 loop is CASSPGQGGYGYTF. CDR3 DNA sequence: TGCGCCAGCAGCCCTGGACAGGGGGGCTATGGCTACACCTTC.

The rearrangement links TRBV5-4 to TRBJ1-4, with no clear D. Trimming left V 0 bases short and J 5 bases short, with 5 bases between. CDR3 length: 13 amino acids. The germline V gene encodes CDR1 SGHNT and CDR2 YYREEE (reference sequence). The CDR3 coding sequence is TGTGCCAGCAGCTTGGGCCCCAATGAAAAACTGTTTTTT. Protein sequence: CASSLGPNEKLFF.

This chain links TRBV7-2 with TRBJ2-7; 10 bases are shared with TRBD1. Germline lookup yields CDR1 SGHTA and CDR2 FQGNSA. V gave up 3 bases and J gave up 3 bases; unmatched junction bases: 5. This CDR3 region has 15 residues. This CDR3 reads CASSFRTGGDYEQYF. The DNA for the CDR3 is TGTGCCAGCAGCTTTCGGACAGGGGGAGACTACGAGCAGTACTTC.

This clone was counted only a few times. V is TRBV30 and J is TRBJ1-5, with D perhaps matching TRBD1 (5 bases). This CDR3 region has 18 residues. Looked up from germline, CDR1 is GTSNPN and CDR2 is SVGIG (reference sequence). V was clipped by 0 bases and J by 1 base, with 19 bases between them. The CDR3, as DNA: TGTGCCTGGAGTGTGAAGAGAGTGTGGGGGGGGAGCAATCAGCCCCAGCATTTT. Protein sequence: CAWSVKRVWGGSNQPQHF.

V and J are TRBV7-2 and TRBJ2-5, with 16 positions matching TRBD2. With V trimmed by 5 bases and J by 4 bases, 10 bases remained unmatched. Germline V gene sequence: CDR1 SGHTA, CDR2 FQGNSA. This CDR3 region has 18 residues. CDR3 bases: TGTGCCAGCAGCCAACCGGGACTAGCGGGGGGGCCTCGAGAGACCCAGTACTTC. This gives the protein CASSQPGLAGGPRETQYF.

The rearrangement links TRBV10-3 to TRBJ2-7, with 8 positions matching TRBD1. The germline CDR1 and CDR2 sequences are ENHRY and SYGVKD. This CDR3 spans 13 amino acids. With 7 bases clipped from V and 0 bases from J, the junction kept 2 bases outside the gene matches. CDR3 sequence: CAIMDRDSYEQYF. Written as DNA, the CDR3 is TGTGCCATCATGGACAGGGACTCCTACGAGCAGTACTTC.

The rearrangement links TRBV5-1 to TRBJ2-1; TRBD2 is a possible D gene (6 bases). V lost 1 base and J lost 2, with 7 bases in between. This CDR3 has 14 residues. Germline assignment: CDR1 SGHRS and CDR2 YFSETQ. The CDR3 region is CASSLWGAYNEQFF. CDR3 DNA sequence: TGCGCCAGCAGCTTGTGGGGGGCCTACAATGAGCAGTTCTTC.

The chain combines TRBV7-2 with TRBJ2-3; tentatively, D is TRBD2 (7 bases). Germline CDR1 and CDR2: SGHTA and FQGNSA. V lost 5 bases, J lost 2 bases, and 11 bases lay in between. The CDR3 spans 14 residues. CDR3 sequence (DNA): TGTGCCAGCAGCCAGCGGGACATCACAGATACGCAGTATTTT. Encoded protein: CASSQRDITDTQYF.

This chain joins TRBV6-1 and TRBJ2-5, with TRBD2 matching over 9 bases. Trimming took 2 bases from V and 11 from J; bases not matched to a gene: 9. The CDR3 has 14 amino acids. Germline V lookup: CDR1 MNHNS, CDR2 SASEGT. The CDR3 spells CASSEIVGGGDQYF. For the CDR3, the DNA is TGTGCCAGCAGTGAAATTGTAGGCGGGGGGGATCAGTACTTC.

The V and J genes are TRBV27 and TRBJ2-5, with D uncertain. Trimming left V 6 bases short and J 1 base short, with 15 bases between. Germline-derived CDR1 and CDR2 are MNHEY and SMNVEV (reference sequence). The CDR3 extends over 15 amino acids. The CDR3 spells CASSSLNSVQETQYF. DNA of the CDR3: TGTGCCAGCAGCTCCCTAAATAGTGTCCAAGAGACCCAGTACTTC.

The CDR3 protein is CASGAVGTDTQYF. Written as DNA, the CDR3 is TGTGCCAGCGGAGCGGTCGGCACAGATACGCAGTATTTT. This rearrangement joins TRBV12-3 or TRBV12-4 to TRBJ2-3; TRBD2 is a possible D gene (5 bases). The CDR3 extends over 13 amino acids. V gave up 8 bases and J gave up 1 base, with 10 bases separating them.

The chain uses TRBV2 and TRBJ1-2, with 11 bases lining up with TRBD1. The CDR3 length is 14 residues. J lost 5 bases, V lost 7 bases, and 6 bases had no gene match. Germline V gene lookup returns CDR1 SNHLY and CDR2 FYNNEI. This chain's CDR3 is CASMPGQGAYGYTF. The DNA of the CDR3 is TGTGCCAGCATGCCCGGACAGGGGGCATATGGCTACACCTTC.

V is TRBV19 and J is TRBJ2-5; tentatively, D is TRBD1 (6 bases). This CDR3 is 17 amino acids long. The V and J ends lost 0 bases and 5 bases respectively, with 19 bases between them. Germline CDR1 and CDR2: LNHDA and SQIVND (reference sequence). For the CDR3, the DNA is TGTGCCAGTAGTATAGATGCCGGGACCCCGAGGGGGGAGACCCAGTACTTC. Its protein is CASSIDAGTPRGETQYF.

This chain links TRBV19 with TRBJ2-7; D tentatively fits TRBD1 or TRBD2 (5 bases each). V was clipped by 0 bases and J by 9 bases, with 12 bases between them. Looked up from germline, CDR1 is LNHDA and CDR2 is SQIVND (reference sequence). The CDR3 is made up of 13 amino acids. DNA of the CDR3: TGTGCCAGTAGTATAGATCTCGAGGGGAGGCAGTACGTC. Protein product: CASSIDLEGRQYV.

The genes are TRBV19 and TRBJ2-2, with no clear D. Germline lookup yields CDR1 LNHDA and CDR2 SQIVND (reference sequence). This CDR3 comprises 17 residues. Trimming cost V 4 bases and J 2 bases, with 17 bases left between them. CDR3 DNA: TGTGCCAGTAGTACCTCGGTTAGGGTGATAAACACCGGGGAGCTGTTTTTT. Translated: CASSTSVRVINTGELFF.

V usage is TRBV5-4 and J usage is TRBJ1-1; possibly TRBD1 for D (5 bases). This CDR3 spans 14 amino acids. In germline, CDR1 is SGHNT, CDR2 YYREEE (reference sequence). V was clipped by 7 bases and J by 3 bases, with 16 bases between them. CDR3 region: CASCRARGDTEAFF. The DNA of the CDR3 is TGTGCCAGCTGTCGGGCCCGGGGGGACACTGAAGCTTTCTTT.

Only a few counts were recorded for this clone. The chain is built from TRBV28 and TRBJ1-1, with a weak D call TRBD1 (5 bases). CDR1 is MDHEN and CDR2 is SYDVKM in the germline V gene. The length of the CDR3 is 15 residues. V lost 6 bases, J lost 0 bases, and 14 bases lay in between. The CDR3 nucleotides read TGTGCCAGCAGCACCCCATTGACAGTGAACACTGAAGCTTTCTTT. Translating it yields CASSTPLTVNTEAFF.